This paragraph covers one T cell receptor (beta chain) sequence. These data are taken from a study of radiation and T cells in renal cell carcinoma. The germline V gene has CDR1 LGHNA and CDR2 YNFKEQ. Unmatched junction bases numbered 3, after V lost 0 bases and J lost 2 bases. This CDR3 is 16 amino acids long. Libraries were prepared by immunoSEQ multiplex PCR; TCRdb keeps only in-frame clonotypes and omits some of them. The sample includes nearly 50,000 clones, roughly 80% of them seen just once. As for time point: baseline pretreatment blood. As for treatment: 15 Gy SBRT to primary tumor, nephrectomy 4 weeks later.

The receptor's source is an older woman with renal cell carcinoma. The sample in question was blood, obtained from a patient whose treatment included radiotherapy and nephrectomy. This chain links TRBV4-2 with TRBJ2-1; 8 positions agree with TRBD2. CDR3 sequence (DNA): TGTGCCAGCAGCCAAGACTTAGCGGGAACCTACAATGAGCAGTTCTTC. Translation: CASSQDLAGTYNEQFF.